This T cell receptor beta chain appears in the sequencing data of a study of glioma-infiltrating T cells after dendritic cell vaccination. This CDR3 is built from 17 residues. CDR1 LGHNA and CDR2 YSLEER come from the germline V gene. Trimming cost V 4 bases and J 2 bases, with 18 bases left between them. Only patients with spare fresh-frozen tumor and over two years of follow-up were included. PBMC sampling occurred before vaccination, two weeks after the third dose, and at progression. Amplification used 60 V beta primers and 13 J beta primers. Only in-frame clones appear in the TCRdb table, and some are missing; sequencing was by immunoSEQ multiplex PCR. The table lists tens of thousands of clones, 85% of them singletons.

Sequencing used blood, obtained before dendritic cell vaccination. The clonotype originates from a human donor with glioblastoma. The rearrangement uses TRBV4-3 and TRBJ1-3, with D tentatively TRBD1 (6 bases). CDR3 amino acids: CASSPTITGFAGNTIYF. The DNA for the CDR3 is TGCGCCAGCAGCCCGACGATCACAGGGTTTGCTGGAAACACCATATATTTT.